Presented here are 20 T cell receptor beta chains from one specimen sequenced in a study of cytomegalovirus exposure and HLA in healthy donors. The PCR contained 60 Vbeta and 13 Jbeta primers. Data came from immunoSEQ multiplex PCR; TCRdb stores just in-frame clones and leaves some out. The sample yields 150,000 to 200,000 clones, around four fifths seen once. The specimen was PBMCs. The receptor set was obtained from a female donor in good health and CMV-seronegative.

The chain links TRBV19 to TRBJ1-5; 11 bases fit TRBD1. The junction had 5 bases not matched to a gene; V was cut back by 5 bases and J by 2 bases. The CDR3 totals 16 residues. The germline V gene has CDR1 LNHDA and CDR2 SQIVND (reference sequence). CDR3 nucleotides: TGTGCCAGTAGTCAAGGGACAGGGGGGCGCAATCAGCCCCAGCATTTT. Its protein is CASSQGTGGRNQPQHF. The whole variable domain, filled in from reference TRBV19 and TRBJ1-5, reads DGGITQSPKYLFRKEGQNVTLSCEQNLNHDAMYWYRQDPGQGLRLIYYSQIVNDFQKGDIAEGYSVSREKKESFPLTVTSAQKNPTAFYLCASSQGTGGRNQPQHFGDGTRLSIL.

This clone showed up just once. An end of the junction differs from the germline gene, which may be a read error. The chain employs TRBV7-2 and TRBJ2-1, with 7 bases matching TRBD2. The CDR3 is made up of 15 amino acids. Germline CDR1 SGHTA, CDR2 FQGNSA. CDR3 in amino acids: CASSIALANGNEQFF. The DNA for the CDR3 is TGTGCCAGCAGCATAGCACTAGCGAATGGGAATGAGCAGTTCTTC.

The rearrangement joins TRBV6-6 to TRBJ2-1; no definite D call. CDR1 is MNHNY, CDR2 SVGAGI, per germline (reference sequence). This CDR3 region has 13 residues. Trimming took off 7 bases at V and 6 bases at J, with 13 bases between the two ends. The CDR3 sequence: CASMGQPSNEQFF. The CDR3 DNA follows: TGTGCCAGCATGGGCCAGCCCAGCAATGAGCAGTTCTTC.

This clone was counted a single time. The chain couples TRBV19 to TRBJ1-5; D may be TRBD1 (6 bases). Germline-derived CDR1 and CDR2 are LNHDA and SQIVND (reference sequence). This CDR3 has 16 residues. Trimming shortened V by 3 bases and J by 1 base, and 13 bases separated the two germline ends. CDR3 bases: TGTGCCAGTAGTATGGTGGCAGGGGCGAGCAATCAGCCCCAGCATTTT. Its translation is CASSMVAGASNQPQHF.

This clone came up a few times. The chain is built from TRBV6-5 and TRBJ1-2, with TRBD1 as a possible D gene (6 bases). Germline-derived CDR1 and CDR2 are MNHEY and SVGAGI. The length of the CDR3 is 14 residues. Trimming stripped 0 bases from V and 6 bases from J, with 11 bases between. The CDR3 DNA reads TGTGCCAGCAGTTACTCCAGGGGCAACGATGGCTACACCTTC. As protein: CASSYSRGNDGYTF.

This chain connects TRBV18 to TRBJ1-3; 8 positions match TRBD1. The CDR3 length is 15 residues. The J segment lost 4 bases and the V segment lost 4 bases, leaving 6 bases of the junction unmatched. The germline CDR1 and CDR2 sequences are KGHSH and LQKENI. DNA of the CDR3: TGTGCCAGCTCACGCCGGACAGGGACCGGAAACACCATATATTTT. This sequence encodes CASSRRTGTGNTIYF.

The rearrangement joins TRBV30 to TRBJ2-5; D is ambiguous. The DNA matches TRBJ2-7 better at its end, which makes the J call doubtful. CDR1 and CDR2 from the germline V gene are GTSNPN and SVGIG (reference sequence). This CDR3 contains 10 residues. CDR3 residues: CAWGNYEQYF. The CDR3 region has the DNA TGTGCCTGGGGAAACTACGAGCAGTACTTC.

The chain is built from TRBV4-1 and TRBJ2-3; D uncertain. CDR3 length: 15 amino acids. V was pared by 4 bases and J by 6 bases, with 17 bases between. Germline lookup yields CDR1 MGHRA and CDR2 YSYEKL. CDR3 in DNA: TGCGCCAGCAGCCCACTAAACCCGCCTGGGGATACGCAGTATTTT. It translates to CASSPLNPPGDTQYF.

The chain carries TRBV6-5 and TRBJ2-1, with a possible D match to TRBD1 (5 bases). Trimming left V 6 bases short and J 4 bases short, with 10 bases between. The CDR3 has 13 residues. The germline V gene encodes CDR1 MNHEY and CDR2 SVGAGI. The DNA for the CDR3 is TGTGCCAGCAGCCGAGACAGTTACAATGAGCAGTTCTTC. It is translated as CASSRDSYNEQFF.

The chain employs TRBV6-1 and TRBJ2-7, with TRBD1 matching over 8 bases. The CDR3 totals 15 residues. CDR1 is MNHNS, CDR2 SASEGT, per germline. Trimming removed 5 bases from V and 1 base from J; junction bases left unmatched: 7. In DNA form, the CDR3 reads TGTGCCAGCAGTCCTCGGACAGGGTTGTCCTACGAGCAGTACTTC. The encoded protein is CASSPRTGLSYEQYF.

This clone was seen only once. CDR3 protein: CASSFSQGQGSDTQYF. In DNA, the CDR3 is TGTGCCAGCAGCTTTAGCCAGGGACAGGGCTCAGATACGCAGTATTTT. This chain uses TRBV5-4 with TRBJ2-3, with TRBD1 matching 9 bases. The J segment lost 4 bases and the V segment lost 2 bases, leaving 8 bases of the junction unmatched. This CDR3 spans 16 amino acids. CDR1 and CDR2 (germline): SGHNT, YYREEE (reference sequence).

The chain is built from TRBV7-9 and TRBJ2-1, with 7 nucleotides matching TRBD2. There are 16 residues in the CDR3. V gave up 5 bases and J gave up 0 bases; unmatched junction bases: 7. Germline-derived CDR1 and CDR2 are SEHNR and FQNEAQ (reference sequence). The CDR3 DNA follows: TGTGCCAGCAGCCCGCTGGGCGGGAGCTCCTACAATGAGCAGTTCTTC. Translated: CASSPLGGSSYNEQFF.

This clone appeared a few times. J is TRBJ2-3 and V is TRBV6-1, with a possible D match to TRBD2 (5 bases). Germline lookup yields CDR1 MNHNS and CDR2 SASEGT. This CDR3 has 14 amino acids. The V end was cut by 6 bases, the J end by 7 bases, with 17 bases between. The CDR3 nucleotides read TGTGCCAGCAGGGCCCTAAGCCCGGGAAATACGCAGTATTTT. It is translated as CASRALSPGNTQYF.

V usage is TRBV28 and J usage is TRBJ2-1, with 10 bases fitting TRBD2. Trimming cost V 1 base and J 4 bases; bases outside gene matches: 7. The CDR3 sequence is 17 residues long. The germline gives CDR1 MDHEN, CDR2 SYDVKM. The chain's CDR3 is CASSLSPGTSVYNEQFF. CDR3 sequence (DNA): TGTGCCAGCAGTTTATCTCCCGGGACTAGCGTTTACAATGAGCAGTTCTTC.

This clone was seen a few times. Other nucleotide sequences in the sample specify the same CDR3. The V gene is TRBV19, the J gene TRBJ1-2; 8 bases map to TRBD1. Germline V gives CDR1 LNHDA, CDR2 SQIVND (reference sequence). With V trimmed by 6 bases and J by 4 bases, 4 bases remained unmatched. This CDR3 comprises 13 residues. In DNA, the CDR3 is TGTGCCAGTAGGCCAGGGGGCGGCTATGGCTACACCTTC. Protein: CASRPGGGYGYTF.

The chain has TRBV7-2 and TRBJ2-1, with 10 bases that match TRBD1. Germline loops: CDR1 SGHTA, CDR2 FQGNSA. V lost 5 bases to trimming and J lost 6 bases; unmatched junction nucleotides: 10. The CDR3 is made up of 16 amino acids. The DNA of the CDR3 is TGTGCCAGCAGCCTCTCCGGGACAGGGGTAAGCAATGAGCAGTTCTTC. Translated, it gives CASSLSGTGVSNEQFF.

A single count supports this clone. The chain joins TRBV2 to TRBJ1-5, with a weak D call TRBD1 (6 bases). The CDR3 loop spans 16 amino acids. Germline V gene sequence: CDR1 SNHLY, CDR2 FYNNEI. With 6 bases removed from V and 2 bases from J, the gap between germline ends came to 17 bases. CDR3 nucleotides: TGTGCCAGCAGAGCCACAGGGCGGTTGGGCAATCAGCCCCAGCATTTT. It translates to CASRATGRLGNQPQHF.

V usage is TRBV2 and J usage is TRBJ2-1, with TRBD2 matching 11 bases. This CDR3 region has 20 residues. Trimming took 0 bases from V and 7 from J; bases not matched to a gene: 17. Germline V gene data show CDR1 as SNHLY and CDR2 as FYNNEI. The CDR3 sequence is CASSEALGVTSGKDSNEQFF. The DNA of the CDR3 is TGTGCCAGCAGTGAAGCGCTAGGTGTGACTAGCGGGAAGGATAGTAATGAGCAGTTCTTC. Looking up the rest from reference TRBV2 and TRBJ2-1 gives the full variable domain: EPEVTQTPSHQVTQMGQEVILRCVPISNHLYFYWYRQILGQKVEFLVSFYNNEISEKSEIFDDQFSVERPDGSNFTLKIRSTKLEDSAMYFCASSEALGVTSGKDSNEQFFGPGTRLTVL.

This clone came up once. The chain couples TRBV9 to TRBJ2-1; 7 bases match TRBD1. After removal of 4 bases from V and 9 bases from J, the junction contained 7 bases not matched to a gene. Germline V gene sequence: CDR1 SGDLS, CDR2 YYNGEE. The CDR3 contains 13 residues. Here the CDR3 DNA reads TGTGCCAGCAGCCAGGGGGTTTTGGGTGAGCAGTTCTTC. Its protein product is CASSQGVLGEQFF.

The V call is TRBV28, the J call TRBJ1-2, with D perhaps TRBD1 (5 bases). V gave up 3 bases and J gave up 7 bases, with 12 bases separating them. In germline, CDR1 is MDHEN, CDR2 SYDVKM. CDR3 length: 13 amino acids. The CDR3 bases are TGTGCCAGCAGTTTGTCCGACAGTATTGGCTACACCTTC. Translation gives CASSLSDSIGYTF.